Given below is one T cell receptor (beta chain) in context. Authors' data handling: Cell counts per sample came from amplifying reference gene primers. The repertoire was sequenced with immunoSEQ multiplex PCR; TCRdb's copy has only in-frame clones and lacks some. V and J calls and clone size are those listed in that table; D and trimming were worked out from the DNA. There are about 190,000 clones in the sample; around 77% occur only once, and approximately 15% lies in the top ten. The entry originates in a study of blood T cell repertoires in COVID-19. About the study: Specimens from acute and convalescent COVID-19 originated in the United States, Italy and Spain. Nucleic acid was either cDNA or gDNA, and it came from T cells, B-cell-depleted T cells, or PBMCs.

The CDR3 spans 14 residues. V was clipped by 2 bases and J by 8 bases, with 15 bases between them. Per the germline V gene, CDR1 is LNHDA and CDR2 is SQIVND (reference sequence). Sequencing was done on a sample of peripheral blood. V gene TRBV19 combines with J gene TRBJ1-2; TRBD1 is a possible D gene (5 bases). This receptor was identified in a man in his 60s with active or convalescent COVID-19. The CDR3 region is CASSIRGRVGGYTF. The DNA for the CDR3 is TGTGCCAGTAGTATACGAGGCAGGGTTGGCGGCTACACCTTC.